This is a list of T cell receptor beta chains from one sample in a study of T cell responses to AZD1222 COVID-19 vaccine. The method was immunoSEQ multiplex PCR; TCRdb's version includes in-frame clones alone and lacks a portion of them. The data hold some 150,000 clones, with approximately 78% observed a single time. The specimen was peripheral blood, collected on day 0 of MenACWY control vaccination. Every receptor here comes from an adult in good health. Each CDR3 is given with its conserved first and last residue.

TRBV19	CASSPGTGIPYGYTF
TRBV7-2	CASSPTSGGTKTQYF
TRBV5-1	CASSKQGEGYNEQFF
TRBV3-1/TRBV3-2	CASRDSYSNQPQHF
TRBV9	CASSASLGRPGTDTQYF
TRBV28	CASRRGRETQYF
TRBV11-3	CASSREGFRNEQFF
TRBV15	CATSRGAQETQYF
TRBV6-2/TRBV6-3	CASSHQFGTGASSNQPQHF
TRBV2	CASSEGDRVLLFSPGELFF
TRBV5-1	CASRGTGKYQETQYF
TRBV9	CASSGGTRSNEQFF
TRBV2	CASSEGQGRDEQFF
TRBV6-1	CASSDRTGQGSPLHF
TRBV18	CASSPLGGDQPQHF
TRBV7-9	CASSNRDRGNSPLHF
TRBV19	CATGTWPSNQPQHF
TRBV5-4	CASSFGGRGIYNEQFF
TRBV5-4	CASSPSHTGRNTEAFF
TRBV28	CASRRTGGLNYGYTF
TRBV14	CASSHWGNGYTF
TRBV2	CASSEQVTNTEAFF
TRBV18	CASSPGTSYEQFF
TRBV18	CASSPTANTEAFF
TRBV13	CASSSTTSGSSYEQYF
TRBV10-3	CAISTPGLAQDTQYF
TRBV5-1	CASGQGSMNTEAFF
TRBV6-1	CASREDSGDGYTF
TRBV6-5	CASSYKLTGGLNEQFF
TRBV7-9	CASFPPRSNYGYTF
TRBV12-3/TRBV12-4	CASSPRRGDGYTF
TRBV28	CASSRDRVTEAFF
TRBV27	CASSSRGTGELFF
TRBV19	CASSVRLASSYNEQFF
TRBV12-5	CASGLSTMNTEAFF
TRBV15	CATSRVGGHSGELFF
TRBV7-9	CASSSARYGYTF
TRBV5-1	CASSFGDRGLPGDYEQYF
TRBV6-6	CASSLTSGALSYNEQFF
TRBV6-5	CASSYDGVVYEQYF
TRBV9	CASSVGGMNTEAFF
TRBV27	CASSLRALDRSYGYTF